The 10 T cell receptor beta chains below were found in one sample sequenced in a study of shared clonotypes between healthy human individuals. Repertoires were generated with immunoSEQ multiplex PCR, while TCRdb's copy carries only in-frame clones and drops some. The data show roughly 2.2 million clones, with 80% to 95% seen just once and 0.39% held by the top ten. Sequenced material: naive CD4+ T cells from PBMCs. Subset described: CD45RA+ positively selected. The receptors come from a man between 18 and 35 years old in good health. Some clones in this sample may be carry-over from other donors' samples.

The chain uses TRBV14 and TRBJ2-7; tentatively, D is TRBD2 (5 bases). Per germline, CDR1 SGHDN and CDR2 FVKESK. V was pared by 4 bases and J by 2 bases, with 18 bases between. This CDR3 region has 16 residues. The CDR3 region has the DNA TGTGCCAGCAGCCGGGGTCGCGGGCACAGCGCCTACGAGCAGTACTTC. It specifies CASSRGRGHSAYEQYF. The full variable domain, its missing parts supplied by reference TRBV14 and TRBJ2-7, is EAGVTQFPSHSVIEKGQTVTLRCDPISGHDNLYWYRRVMGKEIKFLLHFVKESKQDESGMPNNRFLAERTGGTYSTLKVQPAELEDSGVYFCASSRGRGHSAYEQYFGPGTRLTVT.

The chain carries TRBV6-5 and TRBJ2-2; the D call may be TRBD1 or TRBD2 (5 bases each). The length of the CDR3 is 14 residues. Trimming stripped 0 bases from V and 6 bases from J, with 8 bases between. CDR1 is MNHEY, CDR2 SVGAGI, per germline. For the CDR3, the DNA is TGTGCCAGCAGTTACTCGAGGGGCGCCGGGGAGCTGTTTTTT. This gives the protein CASSYSRGAGELFF.

V usage is TRBV7-9 and J usage is TRBJ1-4; D call uncertain. The germline V gene encodes CDR1 SEHNR and CDR2 FQNEAQ (reference sequence). V was shortened by 4 bases and J by 0 bases, with 18 bases between the two germline ends. The CDR3 extends over 18 amino acids. The CDR3 nucleotides are TGTGCCAGCAGCTCCTCTAAAAGGGAATCCGCAACTAATGAAAAACTGTTTTTT. Its translation is CASSSSKRESATNEKLFF.

This clone was counted once. The chain carries TRBV6-5 and TRBJ2-7; perhaps D is TRBD1 or TRBD2 (5 bases each). V gave up 10 bases and J gave up 5 bases, with 15 bases separating them. This CDR3 spans 12 amino acids. Germline CDR1 is MNHEY and CDR2 is SVGAGI. The CDR3 is CATRDQGHEQYF. The CDR3 region has the DNA TGTGCCACACGGGACCAGGGCCACGAGCAGTACTTC.

The gene calls are TRBV28 and TRBJ2-5; 7 bases align to TRBD1. The end of the DNA aligns better with TRBJ2-7, so the J call may be wrong. The CDR3 runs 14 residues. Germline V CDR1 and CDR2: MDHEN, SYDVKM. CDR3: CASSLKGQPYEQYF. In DNA, the CDR3 is TGTGCCAGCAGTTTGAAGGGACAGCCCTACGAGCAGTACTTC.

This chain uses TRBV28 with TRBJ1-2, with a possible D match to TRBD1 (5 bases). The CDR3 spans 13 residues. The V gene's germline CDR1 is MDHEN and CDR2 SYDVKM. The V gene lost 9 bases and the J gene lost 3 bases, with 14 bases spanning the gap. The CDR3 sequence: CASRGGLYYGYTF. In DNA form, the CDR3 reads TGTGCCAGTCGTGGGGGTTTATACTATGGCTACACCTTC.

The rearrangement uses TRBV6-1 and TRBJ1-1; D is perhaps TRBD1 (6 bases). The CDR3 contains 19 residues. Trimming removed 3 bases from V and 0 bases from J, with 23 bases in between. Germline V gives CDR1 MNHNS, CDR2 SASEGT. CDR3 in DNA: TGTGCCAGCAGTGACCCTTCCGGGACAAGGGAGCGCATGAACACTGAAGCTTTCTTT. This translates into CASSDPSGTRERMNTEAFF.

This chain links TRBV5-4 with TRBJ2-2; TRBD2 agrees at 12 bases. The length of the CDR3 is 16 residues. V shed 3 bases, J shed 6 bases, and the junction held 6 bases outside the gene matches. Germline CDR1 and CDR2: SGHNT and YYREEE (reference sequence). CDR3 sequence reads: CASSSLLAGGPGELFF. The DNA for the CDR3 is TGTGCCAGCAGCTCTTTACTAGCGGGAGGCCCCGGGGAGCTGTTTTTT.

The chain combines TRBV5-1 with TRBJ1-1; 7 nucleotides match TRBD1. The V gene's germline CDR1 is SGHRS and CDR2 YFSETQ. The CDR3 consists of 14 residues. V lost 0 bases, J lost 5 bases, and 4 bases stayed unmatched. The CDR3, as DNA: TGCGCCAGCAGCTTGGTGGGGACAGCGACTGAAGCTTTCTTT. Translation gives CASSLVGTATEAFF.

The gene calls are TRBV10-3 and TRBJ1-2; 8 nucleotides line up with TRBD1. The CDR3 is 15 amino acids. The V segment lost 0 bases and the J segment 8 bases; nucleotides outside the gene matches: 8. Germline CDR1 is ENHRY and CDR2 is SYGVKD. The CDR3 here is CAISESGQGARGYTF. CDR3 sequence (DNA): TGTGCCATCAGTGAGTCTGGGCAGGGGGCGAGAGGCTACACCTTC.